Listed below are T cell receptor beta chains from one sample, sequenced in a study of Graves' ophthalmopathy and Graves' hyperthyroidism. TCRdb re-analysed the multiplex PCR reads in MiXCR, keeping a single row per CDR3 protein. The table shows 150,000 to 200,000 distinct CDR3 sequences, with roughly 36% occurring only once. Specimen: peripheral blood. These receptors were collected from a young man with Graves' ophthalmopathy. The CDR3 runs from the conserved cysteine through the conserved F or W. A D gene is named only where the DNA matches it firmly. Expanded clones are given a class, and other clones once, few, many or no size at all.

V gene	D gene	clone size	J gene	CDR3 protein	CDR3 DNA
TRBV28	-	-	TRBJ1-1	CASSLGTRITEAFF	TGTGCCAGCAGTCTAGGGACGCGGATCACTGAAGCTTTCTTT
TRBV6-1	-	many	TRBJ2-2	CASRNQDFTGELFF	TGTGCCAGCAGGAATCAGGATTTCACCGGGGAGCTGTTTTTT
TRBV2	-	-	TRBJ1-1	CASKMEQGNTEAFF	TGTGCCAGCAAAATGGAACAGGGGAACACTGAAGCTTTCTTT
TRBV28	-	-	TRBJ1-1	CASKEGGTEAFF	TGTGCCAGCAAGGAGGGGGGTACTGAAGCTTTCTTT
TRBV11-2	-	many	TRBJ2-7	CASSLSPGGEQYF	TGTGCCAGCAGCTTATCCCCGGGTGGCGAGCAGTACTTC
TRBV12-3/TRBV12-4	TRBD1	many	TRBJ2-7	CASTLSGGQQYF	TGTGCCAGCACCTTATCAGGGGGACAGCAGTACTTC
TRBV7-2	TRBD2	many	TRBJ2-7	CASSGLAGPYEQYF	TGTGCCAGCAGCGGACTAGCGGGCCCCTACGAGCAGTACTTC
TRBV11-2	TRBD1	many	TRBJ1-5	CASSSSGTGGNQPQHF	TGTGCCAGCAGTTCGTCCGGGACAGGTGGCAATCAGCCCCAGCATTTT
TRBV6-1	-	many	TRBJ2-7	CASSPPGALSDQQYF	TGTGCCAGCAGTCCCCCAGGGGCTTTGTCAGATCAGCAGTACTTC
TRBV2	-	-	TRBJ1-2	CASRLPGLRGYTF	TGTGCCAGCAGACTTCCGGGTCTCCGGGGCTACACCTTC
TRBV19	-	many	TRBJ2-7	CASSIPSQGNYEQYF	TGTGCCAGTAGTATACCCTCCCAGGGGAACTACGAGCAGTACTTC
TRBV28	TRBD1	many	TRBJ1-6	CASTTGDSPLHF	TGTGCCAGCACCACAGGGGATTCACCCCTCCACTTT
TRBV7-8	TRBD1	-	TRBJ2-2	CASSRTRQGAGELFF	TGTGCCAGCAGCCGCACTAGACAGGGGGCCGGGGAGCTGTTTTTT
TRBV7-6	TRBD1	-	TRBJ1-2	CASSATGAANYGYTF	TGTGCCAGCAGCGCTACAGGGGCGGCTAACTATGGCTACACCTTC
TRBV12-3/TRBV12-4	-	many	TRBJ1-1	CASSLVGGWGTEAFF	TGTGCCAGCAGTTTAGTCGGGGGCTGGGGCACTGAAGCTTTCTTT
TRBV28	-	many	TRBJ1-1	CASSFRYTEAFF	TGTGCCAGCAGTTTCAGATACACTGAAGCTTTCTTT
TRBV6-2/TRBV6-3	-	-	TRBJ2-7	CASSLIRTPPPEQYF	TGTGCCAGCAGTTTAATTCGGACGCCTCCGCCCGAGCAGTACTTC
TRBV7-2	-	-	TRBJ1-1	CASSLELSGEAFF	TGTGCCAGCAGCTTGGAGTTAAGCGGTGAAGCTTTCTTT
TRBV12-3/TRBV12-4	-	-	TRBJ1-1	CASSLVGSGTEAFF	TGTGCCAGCAGTTTAGTAGGGTCTGGCACTGAAGCTTTCTTT
TRBV28	-	many	TRBJ2-2	CASSLMAGDTGELFF	TGTGCCAGCAGTTTGATGGCAGGGGACACCGGGGAGCTGTTTTTT
TRBV12-3/TRBV12-4	-	many	TRBJ1-2	CASRSGTKYGYTF	TGTGCCAGCAGATCCGGGACAAAGTATGGCTACACCTTC
TRBV6-1	TRBD1	-	TRBJ1-6	CASSTKTGDNSPLHF	TGTGCCAGCAGTACCAAGACAGGGGACAATTCACCCCTCCACTTT
TRBV11-2	TRBD2	once	TRBJ2-7	CASSSLGASGGQYEQYF	TGTGCCAGCAGCTCCCTGGGGGCTAGCGGGGGGCAATACGAGCAGTACTTC
TRBV6-5	-	-	TRBJ1-1	CASSYAPARSTEAFF	TGTGCCAGCAGTTACGCCCCGGCCAGGAGCACTGAAGCTTTCTTT
TRBV28	-	-	TRBJ2-7	CASSPSQRYEQYF	TGTGCCAGCAGCCCCTCCCAACGTTACGAGCAGTACTTC
TRBV12-3/TRBV12-4	-	many	TRBJ1-2	CASTVGRTNYGYTF	TGTGCCAGCACCGTCGGCCGTACTAACTATGGCTACACCTTC
TRBV27	-	-	TRBJ1-1	CASSDPMNTEAFF	TGTGCCAGCAGCGATCCTATGAACACTGAAGCTTTCTTT
TRBV28	TRBD1	-	TRBJ2-7	CASNRDRVFEQYF	TGTGCCAGCAATAGGGACAGGGTCTTCGAGCAGTACTTC
TRBV7-9	-	-	TRBJ2-7	CASSFDYEQYF	TGTGCCAGCAGCTTTGATTACGAGCAGTACTTC
TRBV2	TRBD1	-	TRBJ2-5	CASNYRGAQETQYF	TGTGCCAGCAACTACAGGGGTGCCCAAGAGACCCAGTACTTC
TRBV7-2	TRBD2	-	TRBJ2-5	CASSSTGTSAQETQYF	TGTGCCAGCAGCTCAACCGGGACTAGCGCCCAAGAGACCCAGTACTTC
TRBV6-1	-	-	TRBJ1-5	CASSEAIGQPQHF	TGTGCCAGCAGTGAAGCGATCGGTCAGCCCCAGCATTTT
TRBV12-3/TRBV12-4	-	-	TRBJ2-7	CASRLSGRSYEQYF	TGTGCCAGCAGACTGAGTGGCAGGAGCTACGAGCAGTACTTC
TRBV6-2/TRBV6-3	TRBD2	-	TRBJ2-4	CASSYYGGGPKNIQYF	TGTGCCAGCAGTTACTACGGGGGGGGTCCCAAAAACATTCAGTACTTC